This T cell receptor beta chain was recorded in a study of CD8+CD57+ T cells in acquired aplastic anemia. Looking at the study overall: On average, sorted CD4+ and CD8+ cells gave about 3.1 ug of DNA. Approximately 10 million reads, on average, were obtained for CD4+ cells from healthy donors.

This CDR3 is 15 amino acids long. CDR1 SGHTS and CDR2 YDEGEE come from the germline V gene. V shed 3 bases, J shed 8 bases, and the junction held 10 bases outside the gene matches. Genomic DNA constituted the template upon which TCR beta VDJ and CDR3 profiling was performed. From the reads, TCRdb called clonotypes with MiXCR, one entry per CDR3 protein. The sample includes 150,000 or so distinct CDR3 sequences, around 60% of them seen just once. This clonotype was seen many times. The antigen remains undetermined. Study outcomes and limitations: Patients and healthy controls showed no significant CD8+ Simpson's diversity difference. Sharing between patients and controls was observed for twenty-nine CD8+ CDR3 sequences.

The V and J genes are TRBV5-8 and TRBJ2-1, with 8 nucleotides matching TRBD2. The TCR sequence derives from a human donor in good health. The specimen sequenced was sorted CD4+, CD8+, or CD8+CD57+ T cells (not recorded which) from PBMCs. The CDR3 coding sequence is TGTGCCAGCAGCTCTCTGACTAGCGCGAGTGATGAGCAGTTCTTC. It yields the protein CASSSLTSASDEQFF. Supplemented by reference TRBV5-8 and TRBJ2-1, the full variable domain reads EAGVTQSPTHLIKTRGQQATLRCSPISGHTSVYWYQQALGLGLQFLLWYDEGEERNRGNFPPRFSGRQFPNYSSELNVNALELEDSALYLCASSSLTSASDEQFFGPGTRLTVL.